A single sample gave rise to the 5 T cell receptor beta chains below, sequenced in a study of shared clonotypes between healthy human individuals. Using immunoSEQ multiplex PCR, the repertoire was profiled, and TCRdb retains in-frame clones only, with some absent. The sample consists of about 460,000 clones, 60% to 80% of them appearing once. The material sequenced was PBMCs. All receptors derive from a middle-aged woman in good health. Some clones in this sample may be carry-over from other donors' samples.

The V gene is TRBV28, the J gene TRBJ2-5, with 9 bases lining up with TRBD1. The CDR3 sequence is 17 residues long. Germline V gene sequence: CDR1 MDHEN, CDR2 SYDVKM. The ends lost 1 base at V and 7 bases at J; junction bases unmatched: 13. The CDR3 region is CASSLSLGQGTGGTQYF. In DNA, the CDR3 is TGTGCCAGCAGTTTATCTCTAGGACAGGGGACTGGTGGGACCCAGTACTTC.

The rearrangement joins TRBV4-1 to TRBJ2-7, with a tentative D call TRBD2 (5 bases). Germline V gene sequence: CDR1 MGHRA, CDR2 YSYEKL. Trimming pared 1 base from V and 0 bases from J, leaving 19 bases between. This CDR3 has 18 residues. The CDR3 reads CASSQVSYGWRSSYEQYF. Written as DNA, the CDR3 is TGCGCCAGCAGCCAAGTTTCTTACGGGTGGAGGAGCTCCTACGAGCAGTACTTC.

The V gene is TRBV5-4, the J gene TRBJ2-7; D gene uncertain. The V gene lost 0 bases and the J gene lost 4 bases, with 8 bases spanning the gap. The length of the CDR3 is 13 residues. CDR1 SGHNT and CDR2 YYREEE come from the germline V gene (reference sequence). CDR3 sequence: CASSLGYSYEQYF. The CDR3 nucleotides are TGTGCCAGCAGCTTGGGTTATTCGTACGAGCAGTACTTC.

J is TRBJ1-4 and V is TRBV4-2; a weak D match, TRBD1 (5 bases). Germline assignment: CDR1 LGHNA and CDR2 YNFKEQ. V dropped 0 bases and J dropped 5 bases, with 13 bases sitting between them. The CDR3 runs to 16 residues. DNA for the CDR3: TGTGCCAGCAGCCAAGATTTCGGGGGGGTGAATGAAAAACTGTTTTTT. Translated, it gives CASSQDFGGVNEKLFF.

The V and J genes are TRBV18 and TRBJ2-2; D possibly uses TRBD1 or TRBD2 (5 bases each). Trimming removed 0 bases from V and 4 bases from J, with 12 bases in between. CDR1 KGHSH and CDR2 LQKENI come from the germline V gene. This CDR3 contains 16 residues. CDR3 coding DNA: TGTGCCAGCTCACCACCGGGGGTCCGGGGCACCGGGGAGCTGTTTTTT. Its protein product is CASSPPGVRGTGELFF.